The rows below give T cell receptor beta chains drawn from one sample of a study of blood T cell repertoires in COVID-19. The method was immunoSEQ multiplex PCR; TCRdb's version includes in-frame clones alone and lacks a portion of them. The sample lists hundreds of thousands of clones, approximately 90% occurring once. Source material: peripheral blood. Receptor source: a woman aged 25 to 45 with active or convalescent COVID-19. CDR3s include the opening cysteine and the closing phenylalanine or tryptophan. The order of the fields is clone size, V gene, J gene, D gene, CDR3 protein, CDR3 DNA. D genes are given only for firm matches. Rows may omit the clone size; those that give it use once, few, many or a size class.

clone size: NA
V gene: TRBV29-1
J gene: TRBJ1-2
D gene: NA
CDR3 protein: CSVDSPERGYTF
CDR3 DNA: TGCAGCGTTGACTCCCCCGAGAGAGGCTACACCTTC

clone size: NA
V gene: TRBV2
J gene: TRBJ1-1
D gene: NA
CDR3 protein: CASSEAGGQDTEAFF
CDR3 DNA: TGTGCCAGCAGTGAAGCGGGGGGGCAGGACACTGAAGCTTTCTTT

clone size: NA
V gene: TRBV29-1
J gene: TRBJ2-1
D gene: NA
CDR3 protein: CSVGQAGYNEQFF
CDR3 DNA: TGCAGCGTTGGACAAGCGGGCTACAATGAGCAGTTCTTC

clone size: once
V gene: TRBV2
J gene: TRBJ1-1
D gene: NA
CDR3 protein: CASSTDSPLVF
CDR3 DNA: TGTGCCAGCAGTACGGACAGCCCGTTGGTCTTT

clone size: once
V gene: TRBV15
J gene: TRBJ1-1
D gene: NA
CDR3 protein: CATRLVSGTEAFF
CDR3 DNA: TGTGCCACCCGCCTCGTGTCAGGTACTGAAGCTTTCTTT

clone size: NA
V gene: TRBV10-3
J gene: TRBJ1-3
D gene: NA
CDR3 protein: CAISESNRGAGNTIYF
CDR3 DNA: TGTGCCATCAGTGAGTCGAACCGGGGGGCTGGAAACACCATATATTTT

clone size: NA
V gene: TRBV7-9
J gene: TRBJ2-3
D gene: TRBD2
CDR3 protein: CASSLDLAGDWGTDTQYF
CDR3 DNA: TGTGCCAGCAGCTTAGACCTAGCGGGAGACTGGGGCACAGATACGCAGTATTTT

clone size: NA
V gene: TRBV19
J gene: TRBJ1-2
D gene: TRBD1
CDR3 protein: CASSRGQGGSSGYTF
CDR3 DNA: TGTGCCAGTAGTAGGGGACAGGGGGGAAGTAGTGGCTACACCTTC

clone size: NA
V gene: TRBV27
J gene: TRBJ2-2
D gene: TRBD1
CDR3 protein: CASTQTGAIGELFF
CDR3 DNA: TGTGCCAGCACCCAGACAGGGGCTATCGGGGAGCTGTTTTTT

clone size: NA
V gene: TRBV18
J gene: TRBJ1-1
D gene: NA
CDR3 protein: CASSGREEAFF
CDR3 DNA: TGTGCCAGCTCAGGTCGGGAGGAAGCTTTCTTT

clone size: NA
V gene: TRBV11-2
J gene: TRBJ1-1
D gene: NA
CDR3 protein: CASSLEPTVGGSGTEAFF
CDR3 DNA: TGTGCCAGCAGCTTAGAACCGACCGTGGGGGGTTCGGGGACTGAAGCTTTCTTT

clone size: NA
V gene: TRBV27
J gene: TRBJ1-1
D gene: TRBD1
CDR3 protein: CASSSGQGVEAFF
CDR3 DNA: TGTGCCAGCAGTTCAGGACAGGGGGTTGAAGCTTTCTTT

clone size: NA
V gene: TRBV15
J gene: TRBJ1-5
D gene: NA
CDR3 protein: CATSRRTTLFYQPQHF
CDR3 DNA: TGTGCCACCAGCAGAAGGACAACCTTATTCTATCAGCCCCAGCATTTT

clone size: NA
V gene: TRBV5-1
J gene: TRBJ2-7
D gene: TRBD2
CDR3 protein: CASTGLVSYEQYF
CDR3 DNA: TGCGCCAGCACGGGACTAGTATCTTACGAGCAGTACTTC

clone size: NA
V gene: TRBV10-3
J gene: TRBJ1-1
D gene: NA
CDR3 protein: CAISEPRTEAFF
CDR3 DNA: TGTGCCATCAGTGAGCCTCGTACTGAAGCTTTCTTT

clone size: NA
V gene: TRBV24-1
J gene: TRBJ2-2
D gene: NA
CDR3 protein: CARRTEPPNNTGELFF
CDR3 DNA: TGTGCCAGACGGACAGAACCACCTAATAACACCGGGGAGCTGTTTTTT

clone size: NA
V gene: TRBV6-5
J gene: TRBJ1-4
D gene: TRBD1
CDR3 protein: CASRYRGGGEKLFF
CDR3 DNA: TGTGCCAGCAGATACAGGGGAGGGGGAGAAAAACTGTTTTTT

clone size: NA
V gene: TRBV5-6
J gene: TRBJ2-7
D gene: TRBD2
CDR3 protein: CASSFGTSEYEQYF
CDR3 DNA: TGTGCCAGCAGCTTTGGGACTAGCGAGTACGAGCAGTACTTC

clone size: once
V gene: TRBV5-1
J gene: TRBJ2-1
D gene: NA
CDR3 protein: CASSLAPAETANEQFF
CDR3 DNA: TGCGCCAGCAGCTTGGCACCTGCGGAGACGGCCAATGAGCAGTTCTTC

clone size: NA
V gene: TRBV5-1
J gene: TRBJ2-2
D gene: NA
CDR3 protein: CASSFEPGHTRDTGELFF
CDR3 DNA: TGCGCCAGCAGCTTCGAGCCGGGACACACGAGGGACACCGGGGAGCTGTTTTTT

clone size: NA
V gene: TRBV12-3/TRBV12-4
J gene: TRBJ1-1
D gene: NA
CDR3 protein: CASSFGGWTEAFF
CDR3 DNA: TGTGCCAGCAGTTTCGGGGGTTGGACTGAAGCTTTCTTT

clone size: NA
V gene: TRBV4-1
J gene: TRBJ1-6
D gene: NA
CDR3 protein: CASSQEAGGSISPLHF
CDR3 DNA: TGCGCCAGCAGCCAAGAAGCCGGGGGTTCCATTTCACCCCTCCACTTT

clone size: NA
V gene: TRBV30
J gene: TRBJ1-2
D gene: TRBD1
CDR3 protein: CAWHRDRPYGYTF
CDR3 DNA: TGTGCCTGGCACCGGGACAGGCCCTATGGCTACACCTTC

clone size: NA
V gene: TRBV14
J gene: TRBJ2-1
D gene: TRBD2
CDR3 protein: CASSQREIGGNEQFF
CDR3 DNA: TGTGCCAGCAGTCAGCGGGAGATAGGAGGCAATGAGCAGTTCTTC

clone size: NA
V gene: TRBV19
J gene: TRBJ1-1
D gene: NA
CDR3 protein: CASRPTGVNTEAFF
CDR3 DNA: TGTGCCAGTAGACCGACAGGAGTGAACACTGAAGCTTTCTTT

clone size: NA
V gene: TRBV5-1
J gene: TRBJ2-5
D gene: NA
CDR3 protein: CASSLAGDIRETQYF
CDR3 DNA: TGCGCCAGCAGCTTGGCCGGGGACATAAGGGAGACCCAGTACTTC

clone size: NA
V gene: TRBV6-5
J gene: TRBJ1-6
D gene: TRBD1
CDR3 protein: CASRTGLGSPLHF
CDR3 DNA: TGTGCCAGCCGGACAGGGTTAGGTTCACCCCTCCACTTT

clone size: NA
V gene: TRBV5-5
J gene: TRBJ2-1
D gene: TRBD2
CDR3 protein: CASRSGLAGNQFF
CDR3 DNA: TGTGCCAGCAGATCAGGACTAGCGGGGAATCAGTTCTTC